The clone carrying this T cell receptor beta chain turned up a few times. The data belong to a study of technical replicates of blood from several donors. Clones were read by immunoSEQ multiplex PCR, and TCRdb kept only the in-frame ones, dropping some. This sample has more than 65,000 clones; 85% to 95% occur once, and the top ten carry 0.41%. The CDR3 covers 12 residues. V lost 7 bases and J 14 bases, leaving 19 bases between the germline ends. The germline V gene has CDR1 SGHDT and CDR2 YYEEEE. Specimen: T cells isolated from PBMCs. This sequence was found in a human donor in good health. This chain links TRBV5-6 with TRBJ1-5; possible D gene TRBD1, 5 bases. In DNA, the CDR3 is TGTGCCAGCGCAATCTTTTATCAGGGAAAGCATTTT. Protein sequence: CASAIFYQGKHF.